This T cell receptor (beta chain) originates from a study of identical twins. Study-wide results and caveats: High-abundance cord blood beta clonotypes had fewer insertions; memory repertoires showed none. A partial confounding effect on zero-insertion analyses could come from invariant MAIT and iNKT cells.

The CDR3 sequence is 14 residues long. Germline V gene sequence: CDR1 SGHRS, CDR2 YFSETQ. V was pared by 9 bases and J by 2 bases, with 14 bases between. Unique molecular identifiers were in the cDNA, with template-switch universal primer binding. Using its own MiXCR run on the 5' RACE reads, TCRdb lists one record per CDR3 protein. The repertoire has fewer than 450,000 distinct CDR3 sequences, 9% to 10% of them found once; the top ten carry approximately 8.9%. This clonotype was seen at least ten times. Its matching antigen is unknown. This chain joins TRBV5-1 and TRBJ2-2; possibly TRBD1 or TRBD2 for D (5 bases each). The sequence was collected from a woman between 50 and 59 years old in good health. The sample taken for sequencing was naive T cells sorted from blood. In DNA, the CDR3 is TGCGCCACCTGTACCGGGGACAACACCGGGGAGCTGTTTTTT. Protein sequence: CATCTGDNTGELFF.